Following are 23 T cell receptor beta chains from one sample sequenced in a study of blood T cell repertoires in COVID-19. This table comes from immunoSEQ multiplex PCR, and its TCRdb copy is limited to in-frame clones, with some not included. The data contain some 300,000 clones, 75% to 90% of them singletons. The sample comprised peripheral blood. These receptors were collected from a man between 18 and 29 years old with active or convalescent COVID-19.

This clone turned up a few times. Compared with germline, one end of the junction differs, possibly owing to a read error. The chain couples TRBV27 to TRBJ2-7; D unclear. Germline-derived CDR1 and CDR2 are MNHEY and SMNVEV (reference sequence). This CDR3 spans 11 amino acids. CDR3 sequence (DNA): TGTGCCAGCAGTTCCCCCACAGTCCAAATCTTC. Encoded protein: CASSSPTVQIF.

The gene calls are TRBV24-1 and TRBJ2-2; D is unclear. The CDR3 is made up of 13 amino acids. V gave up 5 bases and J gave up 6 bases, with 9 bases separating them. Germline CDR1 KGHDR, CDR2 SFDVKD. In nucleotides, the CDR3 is TGTGCCACCAGTGCAGGTACCCCCGGGGAGCTGTTTTTT. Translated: CATSAGTPGELFF.

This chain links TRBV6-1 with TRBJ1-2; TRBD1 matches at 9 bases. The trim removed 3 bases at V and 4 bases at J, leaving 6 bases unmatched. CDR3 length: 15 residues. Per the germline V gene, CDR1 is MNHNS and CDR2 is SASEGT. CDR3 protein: CASSDDGTGFYGYTF. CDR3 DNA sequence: TGTGCCAGCAGTGACGACGGGACAGGGTTCTATGGCTACACCTTC.

CDR3 protein: CASSEGHTYEQYF. The CDR3 nucleotides read TGTGCCAGCAGTGAGGGACATACCTACGAGCAGTACTTC. V gene TRBV28 combines with J gene TRBJ2-7, with D perhaps TRBD1 (6 bases). Between the trimmed V and J ends, which lost 5 bases and 2 bases, there was a span of 10 bases. The CDR3 spans 13 residues. Per germline, CDR1 MDHEN and CDR2 SYDVKM.

CDR3 residues: CAISGTVNTEAFF. CDR3 coding DNA: TGTGCCATCAGCGGGACAGTGAACACTGAAGCTTTCTTT. This chain uses TRBV10-3 with TRBJ1-1; TRBD1 matches at 7 bases. Germline V gene sequence: CDR1 ENHRY, CDR2 SYGVKD. The CDR3 loop spans 13 amino acids. Germline trimming cut 6 bases from V and 0 bases from J; bases unmatched to any gene: 1.

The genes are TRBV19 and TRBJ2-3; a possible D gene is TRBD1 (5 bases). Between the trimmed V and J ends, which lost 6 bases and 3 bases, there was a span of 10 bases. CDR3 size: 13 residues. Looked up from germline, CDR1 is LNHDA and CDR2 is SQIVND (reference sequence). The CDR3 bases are TGTGCCAGTAGACCCCGACAGACAGATACGCAGTATTTT. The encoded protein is CASRPRQTDTQYF.

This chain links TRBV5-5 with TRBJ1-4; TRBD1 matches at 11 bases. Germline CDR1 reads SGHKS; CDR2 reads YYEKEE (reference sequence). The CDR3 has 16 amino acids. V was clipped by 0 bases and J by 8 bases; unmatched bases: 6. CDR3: CASSLAGTGGVEKLFF. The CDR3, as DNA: TGTGCCAGCAGCTTGGCCGGGACAGGGGGTGTAGAAAAACTGTTTTTT.

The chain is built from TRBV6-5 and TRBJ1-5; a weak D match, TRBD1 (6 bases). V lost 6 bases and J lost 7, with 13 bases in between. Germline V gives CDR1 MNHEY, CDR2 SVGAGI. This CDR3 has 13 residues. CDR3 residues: CASSEGVWQPQHF. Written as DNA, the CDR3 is TGTGCCAGCAGCGAGGGGGTCTGGCAGCCCCAGCATTTT.

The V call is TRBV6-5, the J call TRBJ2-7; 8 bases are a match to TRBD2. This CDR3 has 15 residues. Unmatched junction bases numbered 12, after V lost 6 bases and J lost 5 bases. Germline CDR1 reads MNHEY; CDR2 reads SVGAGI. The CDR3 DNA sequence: TGTGCCAGCAGCGCGCGGGGGGACAAGAGAAACGAGCAGTACTTC. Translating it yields CASSARGDKRNEQYF.

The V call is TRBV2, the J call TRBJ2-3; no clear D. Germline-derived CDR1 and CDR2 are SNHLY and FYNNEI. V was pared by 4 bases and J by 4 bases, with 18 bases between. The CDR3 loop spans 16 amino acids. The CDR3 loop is CASSARGLDGSDTQYF. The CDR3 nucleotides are TGTGCCAGCAGTGCGAGAGGCCTAGATGGCTCAGATACGCAGTATTTT.

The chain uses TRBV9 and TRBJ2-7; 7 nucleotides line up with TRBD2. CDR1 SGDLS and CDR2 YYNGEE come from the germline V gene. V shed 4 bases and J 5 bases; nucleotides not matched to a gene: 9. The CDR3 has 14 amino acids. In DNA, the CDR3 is TGTGCCAGCAGCAAAGCGGGGTCGGTGGACGAGCAGTACTTC. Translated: CASSKAGSVDEQYF. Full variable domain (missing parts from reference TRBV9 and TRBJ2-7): DSGVTQTPKHLITATGQRVTLRCSPRSGDLSVYWYQQSLDQGLQFLIQYYNGEERAKGNILERFSAQQFPDLHSELNLSSLELGDSALYFCASSKAGSVDEQYFGPGTRLTVT.

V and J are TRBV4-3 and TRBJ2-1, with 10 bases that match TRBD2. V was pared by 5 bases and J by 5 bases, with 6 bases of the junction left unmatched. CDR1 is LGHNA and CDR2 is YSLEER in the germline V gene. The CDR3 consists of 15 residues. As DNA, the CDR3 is TGCGCCAGCAGCTTACTAGCGGGGAATAACAATGAGCAGTTCTTC. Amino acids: CASSLLAGNNNEQFF.

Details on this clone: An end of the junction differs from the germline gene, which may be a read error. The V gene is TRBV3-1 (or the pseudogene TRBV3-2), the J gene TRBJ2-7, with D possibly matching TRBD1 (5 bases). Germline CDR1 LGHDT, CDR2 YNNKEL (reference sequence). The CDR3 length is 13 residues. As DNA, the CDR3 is TGTGCCAGCAGCCAAGATGGGGCGTTCTCTCGCTCTTTC. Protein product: CASSQDGAFSRSF.

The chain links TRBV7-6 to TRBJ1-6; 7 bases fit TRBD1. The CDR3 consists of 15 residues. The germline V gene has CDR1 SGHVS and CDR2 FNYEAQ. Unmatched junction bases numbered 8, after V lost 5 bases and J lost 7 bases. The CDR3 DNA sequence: TGTGCCAGCAGCACAGGGGACTCGGAGAATTCACCCCTCCACTTT. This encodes CASSTGDSENSPLHF.

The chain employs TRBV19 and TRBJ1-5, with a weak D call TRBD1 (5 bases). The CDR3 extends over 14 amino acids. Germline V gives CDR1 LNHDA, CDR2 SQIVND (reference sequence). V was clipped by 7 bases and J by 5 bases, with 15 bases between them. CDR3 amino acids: CASTLRRGDQPQHF. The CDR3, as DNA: TGTGCCAGTACCCTTCGACGGGGGGATCAGCCCCAGCATTTT.

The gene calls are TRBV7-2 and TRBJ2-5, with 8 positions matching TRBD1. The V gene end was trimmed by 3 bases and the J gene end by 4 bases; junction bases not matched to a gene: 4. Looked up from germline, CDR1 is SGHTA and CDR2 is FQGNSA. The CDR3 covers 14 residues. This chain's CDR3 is CASSFRTGPETQYF. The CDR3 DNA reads TGTGCCAGCAGCTTCCGGACAGGGCCAGAGACCCAGTACTTC.

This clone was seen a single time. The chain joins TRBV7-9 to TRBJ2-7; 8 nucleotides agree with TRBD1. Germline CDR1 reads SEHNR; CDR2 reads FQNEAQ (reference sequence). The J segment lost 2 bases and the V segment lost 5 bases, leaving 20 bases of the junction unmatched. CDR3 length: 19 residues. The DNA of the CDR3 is TGTGCCAGCAGCGGTGTCTCCCCTCTGATCCCAGGGGGCACCTACGAGCAGTACTTC. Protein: CASSGVSPLIPGGTYEQYF.

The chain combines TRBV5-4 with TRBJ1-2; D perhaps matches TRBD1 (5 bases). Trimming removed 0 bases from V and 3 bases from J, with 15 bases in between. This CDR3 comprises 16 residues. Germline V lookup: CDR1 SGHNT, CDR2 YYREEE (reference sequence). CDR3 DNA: TGTGCCAGCAGCTTGGGGGAGGGACGGATCGACTATGGCTACACCTTC. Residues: CASSLGEGRIDYGYTF.

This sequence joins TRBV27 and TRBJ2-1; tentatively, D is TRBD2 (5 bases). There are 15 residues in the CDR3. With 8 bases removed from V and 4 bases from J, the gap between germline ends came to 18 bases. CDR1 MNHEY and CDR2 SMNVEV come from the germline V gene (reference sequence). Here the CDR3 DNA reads TGTGCCAGCCGTGCGACTAACCATTTTTACAATGAGCAGTTCTTC. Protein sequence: CASRATNHFYNEQFF.

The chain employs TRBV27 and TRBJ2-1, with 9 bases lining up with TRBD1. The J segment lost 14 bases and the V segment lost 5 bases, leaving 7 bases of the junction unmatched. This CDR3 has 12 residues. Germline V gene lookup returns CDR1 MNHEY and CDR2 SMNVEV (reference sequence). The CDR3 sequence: CASSMTGGREFF. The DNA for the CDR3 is TGTGCCAGCAGTATGACAGGGGGGAGGGAGTTCTTC.

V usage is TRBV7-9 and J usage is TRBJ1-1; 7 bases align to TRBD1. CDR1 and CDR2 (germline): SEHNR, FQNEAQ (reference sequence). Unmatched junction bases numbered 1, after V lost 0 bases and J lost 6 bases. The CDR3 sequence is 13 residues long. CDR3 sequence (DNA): TGTGCCAGCAGCTTAGCGACAGGGTCTGAAGCTTTCTTT. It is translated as CASSLATGSEAFF.

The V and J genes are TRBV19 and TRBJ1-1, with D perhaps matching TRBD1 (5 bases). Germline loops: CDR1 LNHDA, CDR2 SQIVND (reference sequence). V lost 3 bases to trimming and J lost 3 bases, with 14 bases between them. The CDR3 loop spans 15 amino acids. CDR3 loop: CASSIEGRGDTEAFF. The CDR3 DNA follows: TGTGCCAGTAGTATTGAGGGGCGCGGGGACACTGAAGCTTTCTTT. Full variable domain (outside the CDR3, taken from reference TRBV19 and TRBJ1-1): DGGITQSPKYLFRKEGQNVTLSCEQNLNHDAMYWYRQDPGQGLRLIYYSQIVNDFQKGDIAEGYSVSREKKESFPLTVTSAQKNPTAFYLCASSIEGRGDTEAFFGQGTRLTVV.

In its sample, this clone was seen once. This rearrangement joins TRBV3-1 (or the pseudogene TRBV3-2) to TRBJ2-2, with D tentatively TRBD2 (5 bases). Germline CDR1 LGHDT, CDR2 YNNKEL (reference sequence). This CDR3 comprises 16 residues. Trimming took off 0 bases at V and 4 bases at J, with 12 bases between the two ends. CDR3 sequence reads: CASSQDRGGPTGELFF. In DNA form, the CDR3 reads TGTGCCAGCAGCCAAGATCGTGGCGGGCCCACCGGGGAGCTGTTTTTT.